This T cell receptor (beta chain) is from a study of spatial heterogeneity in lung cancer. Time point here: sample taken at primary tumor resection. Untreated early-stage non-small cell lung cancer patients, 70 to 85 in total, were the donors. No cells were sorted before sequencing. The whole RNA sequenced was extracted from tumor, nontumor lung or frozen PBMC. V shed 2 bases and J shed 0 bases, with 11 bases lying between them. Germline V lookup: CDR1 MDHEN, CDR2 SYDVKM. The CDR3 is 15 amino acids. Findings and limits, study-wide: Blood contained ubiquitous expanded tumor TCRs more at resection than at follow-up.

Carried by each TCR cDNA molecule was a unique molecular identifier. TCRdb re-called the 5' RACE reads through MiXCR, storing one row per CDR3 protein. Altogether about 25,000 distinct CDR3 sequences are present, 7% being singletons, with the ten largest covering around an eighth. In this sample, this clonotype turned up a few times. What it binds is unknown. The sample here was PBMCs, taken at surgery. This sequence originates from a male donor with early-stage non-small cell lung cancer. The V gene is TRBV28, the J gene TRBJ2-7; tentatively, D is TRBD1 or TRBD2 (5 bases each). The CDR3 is CASSLRPGSSYEQYF. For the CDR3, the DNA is TGTGCCAGCAGTTTAAGGCCAGGGAGCTCCTACGAGCAGTACTTC.